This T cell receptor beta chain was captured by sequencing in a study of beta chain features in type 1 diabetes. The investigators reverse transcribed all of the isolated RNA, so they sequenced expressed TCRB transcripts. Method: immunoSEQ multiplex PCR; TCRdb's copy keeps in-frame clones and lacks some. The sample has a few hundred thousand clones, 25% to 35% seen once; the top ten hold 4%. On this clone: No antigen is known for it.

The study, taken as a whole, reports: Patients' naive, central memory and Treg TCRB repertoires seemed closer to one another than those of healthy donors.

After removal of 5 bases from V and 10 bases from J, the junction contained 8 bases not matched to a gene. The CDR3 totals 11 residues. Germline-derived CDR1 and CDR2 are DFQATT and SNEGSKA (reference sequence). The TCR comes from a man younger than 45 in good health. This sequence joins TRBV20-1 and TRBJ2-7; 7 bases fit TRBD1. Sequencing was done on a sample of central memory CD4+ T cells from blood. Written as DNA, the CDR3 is TGCAGTGCTGGAACCACAGGGGTTCAGTACTTC. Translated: CSAGTTGVQYF.